These T cell receptor beta chains were read from a single sample in a study of naive and memory T cell subsets. Each CDR3 protein gets one entry after TCRdb re-called the UMI-ligation and nested PCR reads with MiXCR. This sample carries approximately 140,000 distinct CDR3 sequences, roughly 20% of them seen once, and the ten largest clones take over 0.09%. The sample comprised naive CD4+ T cells from blood. The receptors come from a human donor in good health. The CDR3 runs from the conserved cysteine through the conserved F or W. The D gene is left open where the match is weak. Clone size is given for some rows only: seen once, a few or many times, or a class if the clone is expanded.

d_call clone_size j_call v_call cdr3_aa cdr3_nt
- few TRBJ2-3 TRBV4-2 CASTLTKGRDTQYF TGTGCCAGCACCCTCACGAAAGGAAGAGATACGCAGTATTTT
- - TRBJ1-1 TRBV3-1 CASSQNGMNTEAFF TGTGCCAGCAGCCAAAACGGAATGAACACTGAAGCTTTCTTT
TRBD2 many TRBJ2-3 TRBV12-3/TRBV12-4 CASSRGLAGTDTQYF TGTGCCAGCAGCCGAGGACTAGCGGGAACAGATACGCAGTATTTT
TRBD1 - TRBJ1-5 TRBV28 CASKTPQGARLQPQHF TGTGCCAGCAAGACACCACAGGGGGCTAGGCTTCAGCCCCAGCATTTT
- - TRBJ2-5 TRBV20-1 CSAGQRGSGETQYF TGCAGTGCCGGCCAACGCGGTTCCGGTGAGACCCAGTACTTC
- few TRBJ2-3 TRBV5-6 CASSGKVGDRVYTDTQYF TGTGCCAGCAGCGGGAAGGTCGGTGACAGAGTATACACGGATACGCAGTATTTT
- few TRBJ2-1 TRBV10-3 CAISLGFSYNEQFF TGTGCCATCAGCCTGGGCTTCTCCTACAATGAGCAGTTCTTC
TRBD2 few TRBJ2-1 TRBV12-3/TRBV12-4 CASSRTTGRYNEQFF TGTGCCAGCAGCCGCACAACCGGGAGGTACAATGAGCAGTTCTTC
- few TRBJ1-5 TRBV29-1 CSVGGAGQPQHF TGCAGCGTTGGGGGAGCGGGTCAGCCCCAGCATTTT
TRBD2 - TRBJ2-5 TRBV6-2/TRBV6-3 CASRRGLEGETQYF TGTGCCAGCAGACGAGGACTAGAGGGAGAGACCCAGTACTTC
- few TRBJ1-1 TRBV6-5 CASSQGGEAFF TGTGCCAGCTCTCAGGGCGGGGAAGCTTTCTTT